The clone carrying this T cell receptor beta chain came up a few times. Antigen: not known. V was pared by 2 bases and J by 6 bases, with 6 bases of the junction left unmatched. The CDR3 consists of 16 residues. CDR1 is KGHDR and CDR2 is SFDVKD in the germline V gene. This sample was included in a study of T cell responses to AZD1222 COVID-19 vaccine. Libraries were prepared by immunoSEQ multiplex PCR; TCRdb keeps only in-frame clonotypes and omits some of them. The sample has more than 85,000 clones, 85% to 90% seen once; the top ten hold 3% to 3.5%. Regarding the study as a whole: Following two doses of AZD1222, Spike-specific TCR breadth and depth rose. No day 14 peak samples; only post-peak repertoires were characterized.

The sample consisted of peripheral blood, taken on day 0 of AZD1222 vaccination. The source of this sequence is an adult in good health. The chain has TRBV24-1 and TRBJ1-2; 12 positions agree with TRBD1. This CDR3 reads CATSDSGQGALDGYTF. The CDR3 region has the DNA TGTGCCACCAGTGATTCGGGACAGGGGGCGCTTGATGGCTACACCTTC.